This T cell receptor (beta chain) was sequenced during a study of naive and memory T cell subsets. Amplification of ligated cDNA took four PCR rounds with SP2 and nested alpha and beta constant primers. TCRdb redid the calling of the 5' RACE reads with MiXCR, one entry per CDR3 protein. The repertoire has roughly 56,000 distinct CDR3 sequences, about 7% of them found once; the top ten carry 8% to 10%. This clonotype was recorded a few times. A UMI-containing oligonucleotide was joined by 3' ligation to the TCR cDNA template. Germline trimming cut 6 bases from V and 3 bases from J; bases unmatched to any gene: 3. The CDR3 is made up of 15 amino acids. Germline V CDR1 and CDR2: MNHEY, SVGAGI.

The clonotype originates from a male donor in good health. The J gene is TRBJ2-1, the V gene TRBV6-5; 12 nucleotides line up with TRBD2. This CDR3 is CASSGGLAGYNEQFF. DNA of the CDR3: TGTGCCAGCAGCGGGGGACTAGCGGGCTACAATGAGCAGTTCTTC.